One TCR beta chain is described in this entry. It lacks a known antigen. One base away there is no much larger clone; base qualities are not given. The CDR3 holds 17 amino acids from the cysteine to the phenylalanine. The retained sequence is limited to the CDR3, 51 bases, with the frame set at the first base. The germline V gene specifies MDHEN as CDR1 and SYDVKM as CDR2. CD8 naive samples were obtained by positive selection for CCR7 among CD45RO-negative cells, yielding a CD45RA+CCR7+ population from which TemRA cells were excluded. Healthy HIV-negative adults with no recently reported acute infections or vaccinations were included as donors. Every donor was a Caucasian adult living in Nashville, Tennessee, USA. Blood was collected by leukapheresis, and PBMCs were isolated by Ficoll-Histopaque density gradient centrifugation and then cryopreserved in liquid nitrogen vapor phase. Purity and quantity of every magnetically sorted T cell population were checked by analytical flow cytometry. Genomic DNA was isolated from each sorted fraction and quantified by UV absorbance on a Nanodrop 2000c.

The data derive from a study of shared clonotypes between healthy human individuals (dated by TCRdb to 2019 to 2021). The study in broad terms: Two women and three men aged 18 to 49 years were included in the cohort. For each donor, three plates each were used for CD4 naive and CD4 memory, two plates were used for CD8 naive, and one plate was used for CD8 memory. To estimate repertoire size and how much clonotypes are shared between individuals, the study performed deep sequencing of blood TCR repertoires from five healthy adults. Libraries were prepared and TCR repertoires were sequenced by different laboratories using diverse techniques, in order to increase sequencing depth and limit assay-specific biases. Per donor, leukapheresis produced somewhere between about 0.94 and 9.5 billion PBMCs. General conclusions and limits of the study: Compared with non-shared clonotypes, clonotypes shared by all four sorted-subset donors had higher generation probabilities. Incomplete sequencing was indicated by rarefaction of sorted-subset datasets, despite the large sequencing depth. Sampling was limited to blood, and TCR repertoires in tissue likely differ from TCR repertoires in blood. Pairwise subsampling led to the expectation that sequencing depth would affect the degree of clonotype sharing among donors. Naive subsets generally had larger estimated clonotype richness than memory subsets. Because the study included a small number of donors, the genetic and exposure-history diversity represented was limited. Sharing across a handful of donors was observed for about 4.8% of naive CD4, 3% to 4% of naive CD8, about 2.5% of memory CD4, and approximately 0.41% of memory CD8 clonotypes.

TCR CDR3 regions were amplified from genomic DNA by multiplex PCR using the deep immunoSEQ assay. For each cell subset, the extracted genomic DNA was distributed evenly across all wells of several immunoSEQ 96-well plates, and each plate served as one replicate. For sorted subsets, 200 to 250 ng of genomic DNA, equivalent to some 30,000 T cell genomes, went into each replicate PCR. The purified libraries were quantified using a Qubit 3.0 fluorometer, sized with a Bioanalyzer 2100, and then quantified again using the KAPA Library Quantification kit. Every immunoSEQ 96-well plate was sequenced on a separate single-read 150-cycle Illumina NextSeq 550 flow cell. The authors processed their data as follows. Because the immunoSEQ output held only junctional sequences and lacked quality scores, the filtering could not match the filtering applied to full-length reads. To assign V/J genes and CDR3, sequences were annotated using PyIR, a Python wrapper for IgBLAST v1.9, with IMGT germline references. Reads with weak V/J assignments (E-value above 1e-6), missing CDR3, stop codons, out-of-frame junctions, or ambiguous translated residues were removed. V3J clonotypes were defined as sequences sharing an identical inferred V gene, J gene, and CDR3 amino acid sequence. The percentage overlap between two repertoires was calculated by dividing the number of shared unique clonotypes by the size of the smaller repertoire. Repertoire richness was assessed with RTK rarefaction, the Chao1 estimator, and Recon v2.1 estimates of unobserved clonotypes. Generation probabilities for all TCRbeta clonotypes obtained by the gDNA method from a few donors were computed using OLGA. The table was pulled from immuneACCESS by TCRdb, which kept in-frame rearrangements only. Such tables lose some clones; where checked, under half of the loss comes from unresolved V genes, and the rest has no known cause. D and trimming come from the DNA, and the V and J calls and clone size come from that table. The sample contains about 820,000 clones, 80% to 95% of them found a single time. The ten top clones hold less than 25% of the sample.

Sequenced material: naive CD8+ T cells sorted from blood. The sample's cell subset or site label is to be understood as: CD45RA+CCR7+. The receptor chain draws on TRBV28 and TRBJ1-1, with 12 bases aligning to TRBD1. This clonotype was sampled from a man aged 25-45 years in good health. The DNA reads as follows: TGTACTTCGGGACAGGGGGCTATAGCCCCCATGAGCACTGAAGCTTTCTTT. The resulting protein is CTSGQGAIAPMSTEAFF.